Listed here is a single T cell receptor (beta chain). These data come from a study of blood T cell repertoires in COVID-19. Overall study: Donors in the United States, Italy and Spain gave samples during acute or convalescent COVID-19. PBMCs, B-cell-depleted T cells, or T cells provided the cDNA or gDNA that made up the material.

Seattle's enrolled individuals joined amid active infection and were then monitored longitudinally. Per germline, CDR1 SGHAT and CDR2 FQNNGV. Trimming took 3 bases from V and 3 from J, leaving 9 bases between them. CDR3 length: 15 amino acids. Original handling: Estimated nucleated cell counts came from reference gene primer amplification. The table came from immunoSEQ multiplex PCR; TCRdb's copy has only in-frame clones and leaves some out. From that table come the V and J calls and clone size; the DNA was used to work out D and trimming. The table includes 250,000 to 400,000 clones, 85% to 90% detected once.

The J gene is TRBJ2-6, the V gene TRBV11-2; weak D call: TRBD2 (6 bases). Sequenced: peripheral blood. This clonotype originated in a woman aged 25 to 39 with COVID-19, enrolled during active disease. CDR3 nucleotide sequence: TGTGCCAGCAGCTTTATTAGCGGTGGGGCCAACGTCCTGACTTTC. This translates into CASSFISGGANVLTF.